This T cell receptor (beta chain) was sequenced in a study of blood T cell repertoires in COVID-19 (dated by TCRdb to 2020 to 2022). At the level of the whole study: Samples from collaborators originated in the United States, Italy and Spain and spanned both the acute and convalescent phases of COVID-19. Sample metadata almost always included a de-identified subject ID, COVID-19 status, age in years and sex. Subjects who had been exposed to COVID-19, were actively infected with it, or had recovered from it provided the deeply sampled blood TCRbeta repertoires that made up the dataset. The prospective study material was composed of cDNA or gDNA derived from T cells, B-cell-depleted T cells, or PBMCs. A freely available public database, intended as a resource for researchers studying the immune response to SARS-CoV-2, is where the repertoires were released. HLA class I and class II types, where available, came from metadata supplied by the sample provider rather than from assay-based typing. Samples came from the ongoing ImmuneRACE study (first 160 participants) plus 1,254 subjects from 6 global collaborators. General study outcomes and caveats: The amount of clinical and demographic metadata varied by source and participant and was provided uncurated.

The immunoSEQ Assay, a bias-controlled multiplex PCR, was used to amplify TCRbeta CDR3 regions from genomic DNA. The original methods were these. Nucleated cell counts per sample were estimated from amplification of reference gene primers within the assay. To quantify the absolute abundance of each unique TCRbeta CDR3 rearrangement, sequence reads were collapsed and filtered. Productive Simpson clonality was computed per sample as the square root of Simpson's diversity index over productive rearrangements. The table was pulled from immuneACCESS by TCRdb, which kept in-frame rearrangements only. Such tables lose some clones; where checked, under half of the loss comes from unresolved V genes, and the rest has no known cause. V, J and clone size were drawn from that table, and D and trimming were deduced from the DNA. The sample table lists approximately 190,000 clones, 70% to 90% of them with a count of one. Of the sample, roughly 5.6% is held by the ten largest clones.

Comment on this clone: Its cognate antigen has yet to be identified. The input lacks base qualities; no much larger clone sits a single base away.

CDR1 MNHEY and CDR2 SMNVEV were looked up in the germline V gene (reference sequence). V trim: 5 bases; J trim: 4 bases; unmatched bases: 23. The CDR3, from cysteine to phenylalanine, totals 21 residues. Only the CDR3 DNA is retained, 63 bases long and in frame from the first base. Collaborating institutions collected whole blood in K2EDTA tubes following their own protocols. For TCRbeta analysis, collaborators shipped samples as frozen whole blood, isolated PBMCs, or DNA extracted from either of those sample types. The chain is assembled from TRBV27 and TRBJ2-1; TRBD1 agrees with 10 junctional bases. This TCR was sampled from a man between 40 and 49 years old with active or convalescent COVID-19. Material: peripheral blood. CDR3 region: CASSRTSLGRGTGDFYNEQFF. The nucleotide sequence is TGTGCCAGCAGTCGTACGTCTTTAGGGAGGGGGACAGGGGATTTTTACAATGAGCAGTTCTTC.